The 2 T cell receptor beta chains listed next were all sequenced from one sample in a study of T cell repertoires in cytomegalovirus infection. Their target antigens are unknown. Each CDR3 protein gets one entry after TCRdb re-called the reads with MiXCR. Of about 700,000 distinct CDR3 sequences in the sample, around 30% are singletons; the top ten hold 15% to 20%. The source material was cultured PBMCs, sampled from culture after CMV antigen stimulation. These receptors were obtained from a human donor in good health (CMV status not recorded). Some clones in this sample may be carry-over from other donors' samples.

The chain uses TRBV6-1 and TRBJ2-1; D ambiguous. Trimming shortened V by 7 bases and J by 2 bases, and 12 bases separated the two germline ends. CDR3 size: 14 residues. Germline V gene lookup returns CDR1 MNHNS and CDR2 SASEGT. The CDR3 DNA reads TGTGCCAGCAACTACGTCGGCCCCTACAATGAGCAGTTCTTC. Translation gives CASNYVGPYNEQFF.

This clonotype has more than one count but fewer than ten. This chain links TRBV6-6 with TRBJ2-1, with 9 nucleotides matching TRBD2. CDR1 MNHNY and CDR2 SVGAGI come from the germline V gene (reference sequence). After removal of 6 bases from V and 10 bases from J, the junction contained 10 bases not matched to a gene. The CDR3 has 14 residues. The CDR3 region is CASRRWRGGREQFF. The CDR3 region has the DNA TGTGCCAGCAGGCGGTGGCGGGGGGGCCGGGAGCAGTTCTTC.